The clone carrying this T cell receptor beta chain was seen ten or more times. The antigen remains unidentified. These data are taken from a study of T-cell memory formation after mild COVID-19. The study, taken as a whole, reports: Second-wave clones peaking on day 37 lacked confirmed SARS-CoV-2 specificity. Clones which contracted sat mainly in CM and EM if CD4+, and in EMRA if CD8+.

The CDR3 has 16 residues. Germline-derived CDR1 and CDR2 are SEHNR and FQNEAQ (reference sequence). V lost 3 bases and J lost 0; bases outside the gene matches: 7. TCRdb passed the 5' RACE reads through MiXCR, listing each CDR3 protein once. The sample lists under 550,000 distinct CDR3 sequences, 18% occurring once. Material for sequencing was PBMCs or a T cell subset sorted from them (not recorded which). The source of this sequence is an adult woman who had mild COVID-19 (a few samples of this study predate the infection). Cell type and time point are not known. The J gene is TRBJ1-1, the V gene TRBV7-9; 7 nucleotides agree with TRBD1. The chain's CDR3 is CASSFSTGRVNTEAFF. The CDR3 nucleotides are TGTGCCAGCAGCTTCTCGACAGGGCGGGTGAACACTGAAGCTTTCTTT.